The present TCR beta chain was sequenced within a study of blood T cell repertoires in COVID-19. Study-level background: Some COVID-19 samples were acute and others convalescent; all came from the United States, Italy and Spain. T cells, B-cell-depleted T cells, or PBMCs supplied cDNA or gDNA.

Germline values: CDR1 SGHTA, CDR2 FQGNSA. The CDR3 length is 14 residues. V lost 7 bases and J lost 5, with 17 bases in between. Libraries were prepared by immunoSEQ multiplex PCR; TCRdb keeps only in-frame clonotypes and omits some of them. Among about 150,000 clones listed, about 90% were seen once. Sequencing was done on a sample of peripheral blood. The sequence derives from a man in his fifties or sixties with acute or convalescent COVID-19. The chain is built from TRBV7-2 and TRBJ1-2, with D possibly being TRBD1 (5 bases). CDR3 in amino acids: CASIRRDSSYGYTF. The CDR3 nucleotides read TGTGCCAGCATCCGACGAGACAGCTCATATGGCTACACCTTC.